The clone carrying this TCR beta chain was recorded a few times. The sample belongs to a study of T-cell memory formation after mild COVID-19. TCRdb fed the 5' RACE reads into MiXCR, producing one record per CDR3 protein. The sample includes fewer than 350,000 distinct CDR3 sequences, about 15% of them seen just once. The trim removed 4 bases at V and 9 bases at J, leaving 8 bases unmatched. This CDR3 region has 13 residues. CDR1 is SGDLS, CDR2 YYNGEE, per germline. This TCR derives from a man between 18 and 35 years old who had mild COVID-19 (a few samples of this study predate the infection). Cell type and time point are not known. Source material: PBMCs or a T cell subset sorted from them (not recorded which). V gene TRBV9 combines with J gene TRBJ2-5; 8 bases align to TRBD1. This chain's CDR3 is CASSPRQGSAQYF. For the CDR3, the DNA is TGTGCCAGCAGCCCCCGACAGGGGTCGGCCCAGTACTTC.